A selection of T cell receptor beta chains follows, all from one sample in a study of control samples from healthy donors and cancer patients. Sequenced by immunoSEQ multiplex PCR; TCRdb stores in-frame clones only, minus some. The sample lists roughly 120,000 clones, about nine tenths seen once, with 7.8% in the top ten. Sequenced material: blood. These receptors all stem from a woman under 30 in good health. CDR3s include the opening cysteine and the closing phenylalanine or tryptophan. The D gene is left open where the match is weak. For some rows the clone size is stated as once, few or many, or as a class when expanded; others skip it.

V,J,D,size,DNA,CDR3
TRBV30,TRBJ1-1,TRBD1,.,TGTGCCTGGAGAAGACAGGGGTTGAACACTGAAGCTTTCTTT,CAWRRQGLNTEAFF
TRBV13,TRBJ2-7,TRBD2,.,TGTGCCAGCCGGAAAAGACTAGCGGTCACCTACGAGCAGTACTTC,CASRKRLAVTYEQYF
TRBV7-2,TRBJ1-2,.,once,TGTGCCAGCAGCCAACCCTTCGACAGGAGCTATGGCTACACCTTC,CASSQPFDRSYGYTF
TRBV27,TRBJ2-7,.,.,TGTGCCAGCAGGCGATACAGGGACTTCGGATCTTTCTGGGGGGAGCAGTACTTC,CASRRYRDFGSFWGEQYF
TRBV28,TRBJ2-5,TRBD2,once,TGTGCCAGCAGTTTGCGGGGACTAGCGGGGGGGTTTGGAGAGACCCAGTACTTC,CASSLRGLAGGFGETQYF
TRBV5-8,TRBJ1-5,TRBD1,.,TGTGCCAGCAGCACCTCCGGGACAGGCTTTTTCAATCAGCCCCAGCATTTT,CASSTSGTGFFNQPQHF
TRBV5-1,TRBJ2-7,TRBD2,.,TGCGCCAGCAGCTTGCTAGCGGGAGACCCCTACGAGCAGTACTTC,CASSLLAGDPYEQYF
TRBV7-9,TRBJ2-3,TRBD1,.,TGTGCCAGCAGCTTAGGTGGACAGGGTAGGGATACGCAGTATTTT,CASSLGGQGRDTQYF
TRBV7-9,TRBJ1-6,.,few,TGTGCCAGCAGCTTAGAACAGAGGAATTCACCCCTCCACTTT,CASSLEQRNSPLHF
TRBV15,TRBJ1-1,TRBD1,.,TGTGCCACCAGCAGAGATCGGGGGACAGATGAAGCTTTCTTT,CATSRDRGTDEAFF
TRBV2,TRBJ2-7,.,.,TGTGCCAGCACTTTCGGTTACGAGCAGTACTTC,CASTFGYEQYF
TRBV4-3,TRBJ2-3,.,.,TGCGCCAGCAGCCAAAACGAGCAGGGCCTTAACACAGATACGCAGTATTTT,CASSQNEQGLNTDTQYF
TRBV30,TRBJ1-2,.,.,TGTGCCTGGAGTGTACGGGAGGGGACGGACGCCTTC,CAWSVREGTDAF
TRBV7-3,TRBJ1-1,.,.,TGTGCCAGCAGTGAGGAGCTGAACACTGAAGCTTTCTTT,CASSEELNTEAFF
TRBV28,TRBJ1-5,TRBD1,.,TGTGCCAGCAGGGACAGGGACCATGTAGCCCAGCATTTT,CASRDRDHVAQHF
TRBV9,TRBJ1-4,.,.,TGTGCCAGCAGCGAATCCGTTTTGGGTCGTGGGGGCGAAAAACTGTTTTTT,CASSESVLGRGGEKLFF
TRBV7-2,TRBJ1-3,.,.,TGTGCCAGCAGCCCCCCAGGGTCCTCTGGAAACACCATATATTTT,CASSPPGSSGNTIYF
TRBV5-1,TRBJ1-1,.,.,TGCGCCAGCAGCTTGGAGGGGTCAGGAGCTTTCTTT,CASSLEGSGAFF
TRBV7-9,TRBJ1-1,TRBD1,once,TGTGCCAGCAGCTCGGACAGGTTGAACACTGAAGCTTTCTTT,CASSSDRLNTEAFF
TRBV6-5,TRBJ1-4,.,once,TGTGCCAGCAGTTTCTCCGGGACATGGGGGGAAAAACTGTTTTTT,CASSFSGTWGEKLFF
TRBV6-2/TRBV6-3,TRBJ1-1,.,.,TGTGCCAGCAGTCAGTTCGAAAAAGCGTCAACGTCTGAAGCTTTCTTT,CASSQFEKASTSEAFF
TRBV4-3,TRBJ2-7,.,few,TGCGCCAGCAGCCAAGAGGGTACAGGGAGGTCCTACGAGCAGTACTTC,CASSQEGTGRSYEQYF
TRBV7-9,TRBJ2-3,TRBD1,.,TGTGCCAGCAGCTACGGGACAGTGGGGACAGATACGCAGTATTTT,CASSYGTVGTDTQYF
TRBV30,TRBJ2-1,TRBD2,.,TGTGCCTGGACTTCCTTCGGGACTACATACAATGAGCAGTTCTTC,CAWTSFGTTYNEQFF
TRBV6-2/TRBV6-3,TRBJ2-1,.,.,TGTGCCAGCAGCCCCAGGGGAGGCTCCTACAATGAGCAGTTCTTC,CASSPRGGSYNEQFF
TRBV6-6,TRBJ2-7,.,.,TGTGCCAGCAGTTACCTGAGGGACGAGCAGTACTTC,CASSYLRDEQYF
TRBV27,TRBJ2-7,.,.,TGTGCCAGCAGCCCGCGGGTCTTGTCGATCTACGAGCAGTACTTC,CASSPRVLSIYEQYF
TRBV19,TRBJ2-1,TRBD1,.,TGTGCCAGTAGTATCGGGCAGGGGGCTCGAAAGCAGTTCTTC,CASSIGQGARKQFF
TRBV28,TRBJ2-2,.,once,TGTGCCAGCATAAGGCCGCCGGGCACCGGGGAGCTGTTTTTT,CASIRPPGTGELFF
TRBV27,TRBJ1-5,.,.,TGTGCCAGCAGCCCCCAGGCCCGGGTTGTGGGTCAGCCCCAGCATTTT,CASSPQARVVGQPQHF